The clone carrying this T cell receptor beta chain was recorded many times. This entry is derived from a study of T cell repertoires in cytomegalovirus infection. Study-level background: Matching HLA type, along with CMV infection, was indicated by public TCR beta signatures.

TCRdb re-derived calls from the reads in MiXCR, one entry per CDR3 protein. Among roughly 230,000 distinct CDR3 sequences listed, 20% to 25% were seen once. Germline V lookup: CDR1 SGHTA, CDR2 FQGNSA. Between the trimmed V and J ends, which lost 7 bases and 5 bases, there was a span of 11 bases. The CDR3 has 12 amino acids. The sample comprised CD8+ T cells from PBMCs. This clonotype originated in a human donor in good health (CMV status not recorded). Some clones in this sample may be carry-over from other donors' samples. The J gene is TRBJ2-5, the V gene TRBV7-2; no clear D gene. DNA for the CDR3: TGTGCCAGCACCCTCGACTTTGAGACCCAGTACTTC. Translated: CASTLDFETQYF.